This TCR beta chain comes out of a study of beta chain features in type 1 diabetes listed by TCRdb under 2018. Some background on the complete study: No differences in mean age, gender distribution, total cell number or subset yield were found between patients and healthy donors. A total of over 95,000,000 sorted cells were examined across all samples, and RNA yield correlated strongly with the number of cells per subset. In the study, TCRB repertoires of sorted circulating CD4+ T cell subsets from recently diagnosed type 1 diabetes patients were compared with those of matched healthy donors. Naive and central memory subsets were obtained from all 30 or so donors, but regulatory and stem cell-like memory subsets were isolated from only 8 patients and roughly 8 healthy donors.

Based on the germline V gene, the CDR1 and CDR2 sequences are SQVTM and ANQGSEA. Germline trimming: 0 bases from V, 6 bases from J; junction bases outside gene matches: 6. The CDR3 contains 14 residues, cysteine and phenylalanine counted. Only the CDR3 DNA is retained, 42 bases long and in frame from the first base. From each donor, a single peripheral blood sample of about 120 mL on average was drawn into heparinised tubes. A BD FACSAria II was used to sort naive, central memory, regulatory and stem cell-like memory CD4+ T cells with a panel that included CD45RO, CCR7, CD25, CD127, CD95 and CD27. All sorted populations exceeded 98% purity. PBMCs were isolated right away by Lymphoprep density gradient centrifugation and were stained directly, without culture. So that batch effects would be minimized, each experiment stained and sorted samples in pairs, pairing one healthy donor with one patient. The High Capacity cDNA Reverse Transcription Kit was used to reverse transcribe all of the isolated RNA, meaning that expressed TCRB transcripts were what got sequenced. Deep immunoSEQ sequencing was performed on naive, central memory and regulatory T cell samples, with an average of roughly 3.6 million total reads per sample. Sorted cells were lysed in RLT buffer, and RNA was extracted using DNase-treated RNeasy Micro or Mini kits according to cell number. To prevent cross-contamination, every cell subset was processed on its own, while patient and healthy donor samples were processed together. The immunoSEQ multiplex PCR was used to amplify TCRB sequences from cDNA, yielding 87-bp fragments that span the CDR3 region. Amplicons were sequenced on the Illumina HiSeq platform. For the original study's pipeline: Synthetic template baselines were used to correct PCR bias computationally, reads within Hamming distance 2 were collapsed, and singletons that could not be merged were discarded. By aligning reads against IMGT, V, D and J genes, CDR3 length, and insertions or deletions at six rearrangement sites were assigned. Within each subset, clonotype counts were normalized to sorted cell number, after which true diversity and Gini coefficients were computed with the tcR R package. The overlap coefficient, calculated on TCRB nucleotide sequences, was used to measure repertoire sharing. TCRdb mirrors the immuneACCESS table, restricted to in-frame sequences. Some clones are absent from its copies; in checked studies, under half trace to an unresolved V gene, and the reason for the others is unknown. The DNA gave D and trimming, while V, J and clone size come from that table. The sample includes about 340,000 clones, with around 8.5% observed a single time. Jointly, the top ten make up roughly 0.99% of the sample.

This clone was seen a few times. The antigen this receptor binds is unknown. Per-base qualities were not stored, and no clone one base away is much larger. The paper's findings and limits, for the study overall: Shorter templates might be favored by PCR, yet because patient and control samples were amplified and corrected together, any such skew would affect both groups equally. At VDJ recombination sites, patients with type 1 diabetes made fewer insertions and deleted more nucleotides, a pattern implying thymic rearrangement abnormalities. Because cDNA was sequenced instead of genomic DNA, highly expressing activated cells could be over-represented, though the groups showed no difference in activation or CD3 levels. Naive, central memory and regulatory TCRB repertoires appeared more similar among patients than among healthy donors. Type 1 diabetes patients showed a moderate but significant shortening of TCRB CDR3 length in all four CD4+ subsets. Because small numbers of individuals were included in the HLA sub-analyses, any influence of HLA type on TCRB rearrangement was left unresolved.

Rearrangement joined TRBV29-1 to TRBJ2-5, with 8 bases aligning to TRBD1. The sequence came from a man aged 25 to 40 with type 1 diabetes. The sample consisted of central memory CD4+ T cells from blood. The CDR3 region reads CSVEDLGQGKTQYF. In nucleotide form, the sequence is TGCAGCGTTGAAGATCTCGGACAGGGAAAGACCCAGTACTTC. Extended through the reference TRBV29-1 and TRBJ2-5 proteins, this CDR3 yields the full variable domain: SAVISQKPSRDICQRGTSLTIQCQVDSQVTMMFWYRQQPGQSLTLIATANQGSEATYESGFVIDKFPISRPNLTFSTLTVSNMSPEDSSIYLCSVEDLGQGKTQYFGPGTRLLVL.